One and the same sample provided the 17 T cell receptor beta chains below, sequenced in a study of blood T cell repertoires in COVID-19. Sequencing was performed with immunoSEQ multiplex PCR; in TCRdb, only in-frame clones are kept and a portion is missing. The data show roughly 240,000 clones, around 90% seen once. The sample consisted of PBMCs or T cells enriched from blood (not recorded which). Receptors were obtained from a woman in her twenties or thirties with acute COVID-19.

The chain has TRBV7-2 and TRBJ1-2, with D perhaps matching TRBD1 (5 bases). Trimming removed 2 bases at V and 8 bases at J, with 9 bases between. Germline V gene sequence: CDR1 SGHTA, CDR2 FQGNSA. This CDR3 region has 12 residues. In DNA, the CDR3 is TGTGCCAGCAGCTTAAGGCCAGGGGGCTACACCTTC. It translates to CASSLRPGGYTF.

The rearrangement joins TRBV7-6 to TRBJ2-2; 10 bases are shared with TRBD2. Germline CDR1 is SGHVS and CDR2 is FNYEAQ. This CDR3 is 21 amino acids long. Trimming removed 2 bases from V and 0 bases from J; junction bases left unmatched: 15. The CDR3 bases are TGTGCCAGCAGCTTACAAGGAGTCGGGCTAGCGGGGGCCTCGAACACCGGGGAGCTGTTTTTT. It is translated as CASSLQGVGLAGASNTGELFF.

This sequence joins TRBV5-6 and TRBJ1-6; D ambiguous. Germline V gene sequence: CDR1 SGHDT, CDR2 YYEEEE. The CDR3 is made up of 15 amino acids. Trimming cost V 4 bases and J 3 bases, with 11 bases left between them. CDR3 residues: CASSRTGVYNSPLHF. The DNA of the CDR3 is TGTGCCAGCAGCCGGACCGGGGTCTATAATTCACCCCTCCACTTT.

The rearrangement joins TRBV19 to TRBJ1-5; 7 bases fit TRBD1. V trimming: 9 bases; J trimming: 1 base; junction bases outside the gene matches: 9. Germline CDR1 LNHDA, CDR2 SQIVND (reference sequence). CDR3 size: 15 residues. In DNA form, the CDR3 reads TGTGCCAGCTCATACAGGGGAGCGAGCAATCAGCCCCAGCATTTT. It yields the protein CASSYRGASNQPQHF. Filled out from reference TRBV19 and TRBJ1-5, the complete variable domain reads DGGITQSPKYLFRKEGQNVTLSCEQNLNHDAMYWYRQDPGQGLRLIYYSQIVNDFQKGDIAEGYSVSREKKESFPLTVTSAQKNPTAFYLCASSYRGASNQPQHFGDGTRLSIL.

The sample holds one count of this clone. The chain employs TRBV5-4 and TRBJ1-5; tentatively, D is TRBD1 (6 bases). The CDR3 is 16 amino acids. CDR1 is SGHNT and CDR2 is YYREEE in the germline V gene (reference sequence). V was shortened by 5 bases and J by 6 bases, with 21 bases between the two germline ends. The CDR3 is CASSYSTGTGSQPQHF. The CDR3 nucleotides read TGTGCCAGCAGTTACAGCACAGGGACGGGGTCTCAGCCCCAGCATTTT. The complete variable domain, with remaining parts taken from reference TRBV5-4 and TRBJ1-5, reads ETGVTQSPTHLIKTRGQQVTLRCSSQSGHNTVSWYQQALGQGPQFIFQYYREEENGRGNFPPRFSGLQFPNYSSELNVNALELDDSALYLCASSYSTGTGSQPQHFGDGTRLSIL.

J is TRBJ1-4 and V is TRBV28; D gene ambiguous. The CDR3 has 17 amino acids. CDR1 is MDHEN and CDR2 is SYDVKM in the germline V gene. The germline V and J ends were trimmed by 3 bases and 0 bases, with 14 bases remaining between them. The chain's CDR3 is CASSFTGIPATNEKLFF. DNA for the CDR3: TGTGCCAGCAGTTTTACCGGGATTCCGGCAACTAATGAAAAACTGTTTTTT.

This chain joins TRBV30 and TRBJ2-7, with D possibly matching TRBD2 (5 bases). The CDR3 extends over 13 amino acids. V gave up 0 bases and J gave up 0 bases, with 6 bases separating them. CDR1 and CDR2 from the germline V gene are GTSNPN and SVGIG (reference sequence). The CDR3 coding sequence is TGTGCCTGGAGTGTACTAGTCTCCTACGAGCAGTACTTC. It translates to CAWSVLVSYEQYF.

The chain combines TRBV6-2 or TRBV6-3 with TRBJ2-3; 12 bases map to TRBD2. The trim removed 5 bases at V and 5 bases at J, leaving 8 bases unmatched. CDR3 length: 16 amino acids. From germline, CDR1 is MNHEY and CDR2 SVGEGT. In DNA form, the CDR3 reads TGTGCCAGCAGTGTCACTAGCGGGGGGTATGTAGATACGCAGTATTTT. Amino acids: CASSVTSGGYVDTQYF.

The chain has TRBV27 and TRBJ2-7; TRBD1 agrees at 10 bases. The CDR3 runs 13 residues. The V segment lost 7 bases and the J segment 5 bases; nucleotides outside the gene matches: 5. Germline loops: CDR1 MNHEY, CDR2 SMNVEV (reference sequence). This chain's CDR3 is CASNRQGANEQYF. CDR3 DNA sequence: TGTGCCAGCAACAGACAGGGGGCCAACGAGCAGTACTTC.

This chain joins TRBV19 and TRBJ1-5; 9 nucleotides match TRBD1. The CDR3 consists of 17 residues. Germline loops: CDR1 LNHDA, CDR2 SQIVND (reference sequence). Trimming at V came to 5 bases and at J to 5 bases, leaving 13 bases not matched to a gene. The CDR3 bases are TGTGCCAGTAGTCATTCTACGGGACAGGGACGAGATCAGCCCCAGCATTTT. It specifies CASSHSTGQGRDQPQHF.

V and J are TRBV5-8 and TRBJ2-7, with D unresolved. V lost 1 base and J 1 base, leaving 18 bases between the germline ends. The germline V gene encodes CDR1 SGHTS and CDR2 YDEGEE. This CDR3 region has 17 residues. The CDR3 bases are TGTGCCAGCAGCTTGACACCCAGAGTAGGCGGTTCCTACGAGCAGTACTTC. Translated, it gives CASSLTPRVGGSYEQYF.

This clone was recorded once. The gene calls are TRBV7-9 and TRBJ1-4; D is unresolved. CDR1 is SEHNR, CDR2 FQNEAQ, per germline (reference sequence). This CDR3 is 14 amino acids long. The ends were cut back, 7 bases at V and 0 bases at J, with 9 bases in the middle. The CDR3 region has the DNA TGTGCCAGCACTAAAGGAGCAACTAATGAAAAACTGTTTTTT. This encodes CASTKGATNEKLFF.

The chain couples TRBV5-6 to TRBJ1-6; 9 bases fit TRBD1. Losses at the gene ends were 6 bases for V and 9 bases for J; bases not matched to a gene: 7. Germline lookup yields CDR1 SGHDT and CDR2 YYEEEE. This CDR3 has 14 residues. DNA of the CDR3: TGTGCCAGCAACTCAGGGACAGGGTTTTCACCCCTCCACTTT. The encoded protein is CASNSGTGFSPLHF. Filled out from reference TRBV5-6 and TRBJ1-6, the complete variable domain reads DAGVTQSPTHLIKTRGQQVTLRCSPKSGHDTVSWYQQALGQGPQFIFQYYEEEERQRGNFPDRFSGHQFPNYSSELNVNALLLGDSALYLCASNSGTGFSPLHFGNGTRLTVT.

The chain recombines TRBV6-2 or TRBV6-3 with TRBJ2-3; 7 nucleotides align to TRBD2. Losses at the gene ends were 5 bases for V and 8 bases for J; bases not matched to a gene: 10. Germline V lookup: CDR1 MNHEY, CDR2 SVGEGT. The CDR3 extends over 14 amino acids. The CDR3 is CASSTPPAGRTQYF. In nucleotides, the CDR3 is TGTGCCAGCAGTACCCCCCCAGCGGGGCGTACGCAGTATTTT.

This clone was recorded a few times. The chain carries TRBV7-9 and TRBJ1-5; tentative D call: TRBD1 (6 bases). Germline V gene data show CDR1 as SEHNR and CDR2 as FQNEAQ (reference sequence). V lost 4 bases and J lost 9, with 16 bases in between. This CDR3 has 14 residues. The CDR3: CASSSNRARTPQHF. In nucleotides, the CDR3 is TGTGCCAGCAGCTCTAACAGGGCTCGGACGCCCCAGCATTTT.

The chain carries TRBV3-1 (or the pseudogene TRBV3-2) and TRBJ2-1; 8 nucleotides line up with TRBD2. This CDR3 has 14 residues. V shed 4 bases and J 4 bases; nucleotides not matched to a gene: 3. The germline V gene has CDR1 LGHDT and CDR2 YNNKEL (reference sequence). CDR3 region: CASSPGGPYNEQFF. The DNA of the CDR3 is TGTGCCAGCAGCCCGGGGGGGCCTTACAATGAGCAGTTCTTC.

V is TRBV6-2 or TRBV6-3 and J is TRBJ1-5; D might be TRBD1 (6 bases). CDR3 length: 15 residues. V lost 6 bases and J lost 6, with 18 bases in between. Germline-derived CDR1 and CDR2 are MNHEY and SVGEGT. CDR3 amino acids: CASSTTGFRAQPQHF. CDR3 coding DNA: TGTGCCAGCAGCACCACAGGGTTTAGGGCTCAGCCCCAGCATTTT.